This T cell receptor beta chain was identified in a study of cytomegalovirus exposure and HLA in healthy donors. CDR1 and CDR2 from the germline V gene are SEHNR and FQNEAQ (reference sequence). CDR3 length: 11 amino acids. The PCR employed 60 Vbeta primers together with 13 Jbeta primers. Sequencing was performed with immunoSEQ multiplex PCR; in TCRdb, only in-frame clones are kept and a portion is missing. The sample carries around 130,000 clones, about 8.5% recorded once. This clone was counted only a few times. One junction end disagrees with the germline gene, perhaps due to a read error. J is TRBJ2-7 and V is TRBV7-9; D remains ambiguous. This receptor was taken from a man aged 40-49 years in good health and CMV-seronegative. The sequencing sample was made of PBMCs. CDR3 residues: CARSLTDEEYF. CDR3 in DNA: TGTGCCAGAAGCCTAACCGACGAGGAGTACTTC.